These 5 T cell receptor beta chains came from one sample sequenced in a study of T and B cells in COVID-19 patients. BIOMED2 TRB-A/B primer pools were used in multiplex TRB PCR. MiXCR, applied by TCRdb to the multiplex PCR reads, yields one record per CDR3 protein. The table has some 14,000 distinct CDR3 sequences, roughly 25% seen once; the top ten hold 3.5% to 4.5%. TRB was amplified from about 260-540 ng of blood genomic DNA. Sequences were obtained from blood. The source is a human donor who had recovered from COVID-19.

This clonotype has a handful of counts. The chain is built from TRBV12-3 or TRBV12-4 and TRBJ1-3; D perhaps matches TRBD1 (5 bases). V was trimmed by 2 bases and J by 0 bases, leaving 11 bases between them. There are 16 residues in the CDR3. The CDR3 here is CASSLWGGTSGNTIYF. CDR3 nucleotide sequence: TGTGCCAGCAGTTTATGGGGCGGAACCTCTGGAAACACCATATATTTT.

CDR3 region: CASRVGWNTGELFF. The CDR3 DNA is TGTGCCAGCAGGGTAGGGTGGAACACCGGGGAGCTGTTTTTT. This chain joins TRBV6-2 or TRBV6-3 and TRBJ2-2; D unresolved. Germline CDR1 and CDR2: MNHEY and SVGEGT. V lost 6 bases to trimming and J lost 1 base, with 9 bases between them. The CDR3 has 14 amino acids.

CDR3 bases: TGTGCCAGCAGCTTGTTGGGACTAGCGGGAAATAAGCAGTTCTTC. Its translation is CASSLLGLAGNKQFF. The chain carries TRBV7-2 and TRBJ2-1; 13 positions agree with TRBD2. The CDR3 is 15 residues long. V was pared by 3 bases and J by 11 bases, with 7 bases of the junction left unmatched. Germline CDR1 is SGHTA and CDR2 is FQGNSA. The full variable domain, in which reference TRBV7-2 and TRBJ2-1 provide the parts outside the CDR3, is GAGVSQSPSNKVTEKGKDVELRCDPISGHTALYWYRQSLGQGLEFLIYFQGNSAPDKSGLPSDRFSAERTGGSVSTLTIQRTQQEDSAVYLCASSLLGLAGNKQFFGPGTRLTVL.

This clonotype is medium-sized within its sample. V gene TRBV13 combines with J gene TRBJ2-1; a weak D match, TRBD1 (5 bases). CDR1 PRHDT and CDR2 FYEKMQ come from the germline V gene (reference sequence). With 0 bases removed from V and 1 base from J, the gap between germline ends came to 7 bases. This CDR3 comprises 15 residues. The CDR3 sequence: CASSLGRASYNEQFF. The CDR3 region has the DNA TGTGCCAGCAGCTTAGGCAGGGCTTCCTACAATGAGCAGTTCTTC.

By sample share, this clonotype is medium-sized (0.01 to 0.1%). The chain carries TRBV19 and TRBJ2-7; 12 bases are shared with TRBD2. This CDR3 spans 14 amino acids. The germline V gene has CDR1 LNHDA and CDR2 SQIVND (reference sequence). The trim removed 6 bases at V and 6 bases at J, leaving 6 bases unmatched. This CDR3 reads CASRTQTSGSEQYF. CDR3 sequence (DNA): TGTGCCAGTAGGACCCAGACTAGCGGGAGCGAGCAGTACTTC.